The 26 T cell receptor beta chains given below trace back to one sample, sequenced in a study of T cell clones after liver transplantation. Generated by immunoSEQ multiplex PCR, the TCRdb table keeps only in-frame clones and is missing some. Here the sample spans about 80,000 clones, around four fifths being singletons. This sample comprised CD4+ T cells from blood, obtained around 42 months after liver transplant. The receptors originated from a human patient who received a liver transplant. Some T cells here may be from the graft donor.

This chain joins TRBV6-5 and TRBJ2-7; 9 positions match TRBD1. Germline-derived CDR1 and CDR2 are MNHEY and SVGAGI. With V trimmed by 5 bases and J by 6 bases, 11 bases remained unmatched. The CDR3 runs 15 residues. CDR3 nucleotides: TGTGCCAGCAGTAGGGACAGGGCTCAGGAGGGCGAGCAGTACTTC. It yields the protein CASSRDRAQEGEQYF.

The chain couples TRBV11-2 to TRBJ1-2, with D possibly matching TRBD1 (6 bases). The CDR3 is 13 residues long. Germline V gene lookup returns CDR1 SGHAT and CDR2 FQNNGV. V gave up 5 bases and J gave up 4 bases, with 11 bases separating them. The CDR3 here is CASSHPDSYGYTF. CDR3 sequence (DNA): TGTGCCAGCAGCCACCCGGACAGCTATGGCTACACCTTC. Full variable domain (rest looked up from reference TRBV11-2 and TRBJ1-2): EAGVAQSPRYKIIEKRQSVAFWCNPISGHATLYWYQQILGQGPKLLIQFQNNGVVDDSQLPKDRFSAERLKGVDSTLKIQPAKLEDSAVYLCASSHPDSYGYTFGSGTRLTVV.

The table lists this clone with a count of one. This chain connects TRBV28 to TRBJ2-7; 11 bases match TRBD2. This CDR3 has 13 residues. V dropped 7 bases and J dropped 3; count of bases not matched to a gene: 2. Germline V gives CDR1 MDHEN, CDR2 SYDVKM. For the CDR3, the DNA is TGTGCCAGCAATCTAGCGGGAGGCTACGAGCAGTACTTC. Protein sequence: CASNLAGGYEQYF. The full variable domain, rest sourced from reference TRBV28 and TRBJ2-7, is DVKVTQSSRYLVKRTGEKVFLECVQDMDHENMFWYRQDPGLGLRLIYFSYDVKMKEKGDIPEGYSVSREKKERFSLILESASTNQTSMYLCASNLAGGYEQYFGPGTRLTVT.

The rearrangement uses TRBV11-3 and TRBJ2-2, with unresolved D. The CDR3 spans 13 residues. The germline gives CDR1 SGHNT, CDR2 YENEEA. The ends were cut back, 3 bases at V and 4 bases at J, with 6 bases in the middle. The CDR3 DNA reads TGTGCCAGCAGCTTGACCGTCACCGGGGAGCTGTTTTTT. Protein product: CASSLTVTGELFF.

The chain carries TRBV28 and TRBJ1-3; D is unresolved. Deletions cut 5 bases from V and 4 bases from J, with 18 bases between. The germline CDR1 and CDR2 sequences are MDHEN and SYDVKM. This CDR3 comprises 16 residues. This CDR3 reads CASSPDLGTHGNTIYF. The CDR3, as DNA: TGTGCCAGCAGTCCCGATCTCGGAACACACGGAAACACCATATATTTT.

This rearrangement joins TRBV5-1 to TRBJ1-1; D is possibly TRBD1 (5 bases). Germline lookup yields CDR1 SGHRS and CDR2 YFSETQ. The V end lost 7 bases, the J end lost 0 bases, and 16 bases lay between the germline ends. This CDR3 spans 15 amino acids. The CDR3: CASYSGTLMNTEAFF. Written as DNA, the CDR3 is TGCGCCAGCTATTCCGGGACCTTGATGAACACTGAAGCTTTCTTT. Together with reference TRBV5-1 and TRBJ1-1, the CDR3 gives the full variable domain: KAGVTQTPRYLIKTRGQQVTLSCSPISGHRSVSWYQQTPGQGLQFLFEYFSETQRNKGNFPGRFSGRQFSNSRSEMNVSTLELGDSALYLCASYSGTLMNTEAFFGQGTRLTVV.

J is TRBJ2-1 and V is TRBV23-1, with 13 bases that match TRBD2. TRBV23-1 falls under the ORF class, with uncertain function. This CDR3 is 17 amino acids long. J was trimmed by 6 bases and V by 4 bases; bases with no gene match: 9. The CDR3 reads CASSPGTSGKIPNEQFF. For the CDR3, the DNA is TGCGCCAGCAGTCCCGGGACTAGCGGGAAGATTCCCAATGAGCAGTTCTTC.

The rearrangement uses TRBV9 and TRBJ2-1; TRBD2 matches at 13 bases. The CDR3 has 15 residues. Germline CDR1 reads SGDLS; CDR2 reads YYNGEE. The junction had 6 bases not matched to a gene; V was cut back by 3 bases and J by 9 bases. CDR3 in DNA: TGTGCCAGCAGCGCCGGACTAGCGGGAGCCGGTGAGCAGTTCTTC. Translation gives CASSAGLAGAGEQFF.

The chain joins TRBV2 to TRBJ1-4, with 9 bases identical to TRBD1. The V segment lost 6 bases and the J segment 2 bases; nucleotides outside the gene matches: 7. CDR1 is SNHLY and CDR2 is FYNNEI in the germline V gene. This CDR3 spans 16 amino acids. In DNA form, the CDR3 reads TGTGCCAGCAGGGACGGGACAGGGAGGACTAATGAAAAACTGTTTTTT. Translated, it gives CASRDGTGRTNEKLFF.

This chain uses TRBV18 with TRBJ2-5, with TRBD1 matching over 7 bases. This CDR3 is 14 amino acids long. The V and J ends lost 6 bases and 1 base, in that order; junction bases with no gene match: 5. Germline V gives CDR1 KGHSH, CDR2 LQKENI. This chain's CDR3 is CASSRQGPQETQYF. For the CDR3, the DNA is TGTGCCAGCTCGAGACAGGGACCCCAAGAGACCCAGTACTTC.

The CDR3 DNA reads as TGTGCCATCGACGGGCTCCGAACAGATACGCAGTATTTT. Its protein is CAIDGLRTDTQYF. The chain carries TRBV7-9 and TRBJ2-3; the D is unclear. This CDR3 comprises 13 residues. The germline gives CDR1 SEHNR, CDR2 FQNEAQ (reference sequence). V lost 10 bases to trimming and J lost 3 bases, with 14 bases between them.

This rearrangement joins TRBV9 to TRBJ2-1, with D possibly TRBD2 on 6 matching bases. Germline values: CDR1 SGDLS, CDR2 YYNGEE. V lost 1 base and J lost 1, with 12 bases in between. The CDR3 runs to 16 residues. CDR3 bases: TGTGCCAGCAGCGTAAGAGCAGGGAGGTCCTACAATGAGCAGTTCTTC. Its protein is CASSVRAGRSYNEQFF.

The genes are TRBV10-3 and TRBJ2-1, with D uncertain. The ends were cut back, 4 bases at V and 9 bases at J, with 13 bases in the middle. The V gene's germline CDR1 is ENHRY and CDR2 SYGVKD. The length of the CDR3 is 13 residues. CDR3 loop: CAISAARMVEQFF. The CDR3 DNA follows: TGTGCCATCAGTGCCGCTCGGATGGTTGAGCAGTTCTTC.

This clone has just a few counts. The J gene is TRBJ1-1, the V gene TRBV20-1; no clear D gene. V gave up 6 bases and J gave up 8 bases, with 13 bases separating them. Germline V gene lookup returns CDR1 DFQATT and CDR2 SNEGSKA (reference sequence). This CDR3 spans 11 amino acids. The CDR3 loop reads CSAPGRREAFF. DNA for the CDR3: TGCAGTGCCCCCGGACGGCGGGAAGCTTTCTTT.

The chain joins TRBV19 to TRBJ2-1, with D possibly TRBD1 on 6 matching bases. V was pared by 5 bases and J by 5 bases, with 13 bases between. The CDR3 totals 14 residues. Per the germline V gene, CDR1 is LNHDA and CDR2 is SQIVND (reference sequence). The CDR3 DNA sequence: TGTGCCAGTAGTTCTGGACAGACCAACAATGAGCAGTTCTTC. Amino acids: CASSSGQTNNEQFF.

The chain has TRBV28 and TRBJ1-4; unclear D gene. Trimming stripped 6 bases from V and 4 bases from J, with 15 bases between. From germline, CDR1 is MDHEN and CDR2 SYDVKM. This CDR3 region has 15 residues. CDR3 sequence (DNA): TGTGCCAGCAGGGAAATCCGGGGATATAATGAAAAACTGTTTTTT. Protein product: CASREIRGYNEKLFF.

The V gene is TRBV18, the J gene TRBJ2-7; D is undetermined. V lost 2 bases and J 6 bases, leaving 8 bases between the germline ends. The CDR3 has 12 residues. Germline CDR1 and CDR2: KGHSH and LQKENI. CDR3 bases: TGTGCCAGCTCACCAACCGCCTTCGAGCAGTACTTC. It translates to CASSPTAFEQYF.

This clone is labeled medium-sized. The CDR3: CASSSGTLYEQYF. In nucleotides, the CDR3 is TGTGCCAGCAGCTCCGGGACACTCTACGAGCAGTACTTC. This chain connects TRBV7-8 to TRBJ2-7; a weak D match, TRBD1 (6 bases). The CDR3 runs 13 residues. V lost 4 bases and J 3 bases, leaving 10 bases between the germline ends. Germline values: CDR1 SGHVS, CDR2 FQNEAQ.

The chain couples TRBV18 to TRBJ2-7; 7 bases agree with TRBD1. V lost 4 bases to trimming and J lost 3 bases; unmatched junction nucleotides: 9. CDR1 and CDR2 (germline): KGHSH, LQKENI. The CDR3 contains 15 residues. The CDR3 DNA reads as TGTGCCAGCTCACTTGGAGGACAGGCGATCTACGAGCAGTACTTC. Protein: CASSLGGQAIYEQYF.

V and J are TRBV2 and TRBJ1-1; weak D call: TRBD1 (5 bases). Trimming stripped 6 bases from V and 0 bases from J, with 11 bases between. Per germline, CDR1 SNHLY and CDR2 FYNNEI. CDR3 size: 14 residues. The CDR3 reads CASSSTAVNTEAFF. CDR3 DNA sequence: TGTGCCAGCAGCTCGACAGCTGTGAACACTGAAGCTTTCTTT.

This rearrangement joins TRBV6-5 to TRBJ2-1; 13 bases map to TRBD2. The CDR3 has 15 residues. The germline CDR1 and CDR2 sequences are MNHEY and SVGAGI. The trim removed 4 bases at V and 9 bases at J, leaving 6 bases unmatched. The CDR3 spells CASSSPGLAGFEQFF. DNA of the CDR3: TGTGCCAGCAGTTCGCCGGGACTAGCGGGATTTGAGCAGTTCTTC.

The V gene is TRBV29-1, the J gene TRBJ2-5; tentatively, D is TRBD1 or TRBD2 (5 bases each). The length of the CDR3 is 12 residues. Germline V CDR1 and CDR2: SQVTM, ANQGSEA. Trimming took off 4 bases at V and 5 bases at J, with 11 bases between the two ends. In nucleotides, the CDR3 is TGCAGCGTTGTGTGGGGGAAGGAGACCCAGTACTTC. Encoded protein: CSVVWGKETQYF.

CDR3 bases: TGTGCCAGCAGCTTGACGTCCGGGAGCTATGGCTACACCTTC. Translation gives CASSLTSGSYGYTF. This rearrangement joins TRBV11-2 to TRBJ1-2; D gene unclear. The CDR3 has 14 amino acids. V was cut by 3 bases and J by 4 bases, with 12 bases left in between. Germline-derived CDR1 and CDR2 are SGHAT and FQNNGV.

V and J are TRBV10-1 and TRBJ2-7, with TRBD1 matching 10 bases. Germline-derived CDR1 and CDR2 are WNHNN and SYGVQD (reference sequence). CDR3 length: 14 residues. Trimming at V came to 6 bases and at J to 4 bases, leaving 6 bases not matched to a gene. The CDR3 here is CASRSDRGLYEQYF. The CDR3 DNA follows: TGCGCCAGCAGATCCGACAGGGGGCTATACGAGCAGTACTTC.

In this sample, this clone turned up a few times. The chain is built from TRBV2 and TRBJ2-5; D unresolved. The CDR3 is 13 residues long. CDR1 and CDR2 from the germline V gene are SNHLY and FYNNEI. Trimming took off 6 bases at V and 2 bases at J, with 10 bases between the two ends. CDR3 protein: CASRRTEQETQYF. The CDR3 DNA is TGTGCCAGCAGGAGGACCGAACAAGAGACCCAGTACTTC. The variable domain in full, completed from reference TRBV2 and TRBJ2-5, reads EPEVTQTPSHQVTQMGQEVILRCVPISNHLYFYWYRQILGQKVEFLVSFYNNEISEKSEIFDDQFSVERPDGSNFTLKIRSTKLEDSAMYFCASRRTEQETQYFGPGTRLLVL.

The genes are TRBV27 and TRBJ2-1, with TRBD1 matching 7 bases. The CDR3 is 14 amino acids. Trimming removed 4 bases from V and 7 bases from J; junction bases left unmatched: 7. In germline, CDR1 is MNHEY, CDR2 SMNVEV (reference sequence). CDR3 amino acids: CASSYKGAINEQFF. The CDR3 nucleotides are TGTGCCAGCAGTTATAAGGGGGCGATAAATGAGCAGTTCTTC.